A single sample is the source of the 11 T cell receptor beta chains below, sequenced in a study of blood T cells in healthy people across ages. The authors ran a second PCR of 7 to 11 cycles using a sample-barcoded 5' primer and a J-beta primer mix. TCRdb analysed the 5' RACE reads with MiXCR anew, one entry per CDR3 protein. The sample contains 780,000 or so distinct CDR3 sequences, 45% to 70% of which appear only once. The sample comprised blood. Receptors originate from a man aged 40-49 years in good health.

The CDR3 is CASSLAGFGTDTQYF. Here the CDR3 DNA reads TGTGCCAGCAGTTTAGCAGGGTTTGGCACAGATACGCAGTATTTT. The rearrangement links TRBV12-3 or TRBV12-4 to TRBJ2-3; D remains unclear. Trimming removed 0 bases from V and 1 base from J, with 8 bases in between. CDR3 length: 15 amino acids.

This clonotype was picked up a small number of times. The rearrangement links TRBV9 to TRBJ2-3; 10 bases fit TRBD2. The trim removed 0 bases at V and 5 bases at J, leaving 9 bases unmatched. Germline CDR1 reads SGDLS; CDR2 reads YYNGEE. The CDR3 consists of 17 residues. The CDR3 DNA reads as TGTGCCAGCAGCGTAGAAGGCTTAGCGGGAGGTAGAGATACGCAGTATTTT. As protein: CASSVEGLAGGRDTQYF.

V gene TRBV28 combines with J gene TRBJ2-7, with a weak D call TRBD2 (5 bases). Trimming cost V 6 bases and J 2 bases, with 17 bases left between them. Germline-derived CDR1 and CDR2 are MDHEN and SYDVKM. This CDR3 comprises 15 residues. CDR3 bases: TGTGCCAGCAGGGTAGGAGGAATAGAACCCTACGAGCAGTACTTC. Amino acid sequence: CASRVGGIEPYEQYF.

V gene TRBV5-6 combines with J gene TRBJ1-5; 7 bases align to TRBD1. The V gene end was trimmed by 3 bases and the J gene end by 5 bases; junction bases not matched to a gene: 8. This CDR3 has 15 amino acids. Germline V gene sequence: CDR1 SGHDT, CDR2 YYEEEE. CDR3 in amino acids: CASSSLGQDDQPQHF. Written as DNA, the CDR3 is TGTGCCAGCAGCTCACTAGGACAGGACGATCAGCCCCAGCATTTT.

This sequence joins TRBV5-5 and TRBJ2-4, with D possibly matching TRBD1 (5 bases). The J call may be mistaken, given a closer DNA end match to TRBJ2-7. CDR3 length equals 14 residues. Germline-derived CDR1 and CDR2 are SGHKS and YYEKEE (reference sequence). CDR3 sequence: CASSLLGRVCEQYF. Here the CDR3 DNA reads TGTGCCAGCAGCTTGTTGGGCAGGGTCTGCGAGCAGTACTTC.

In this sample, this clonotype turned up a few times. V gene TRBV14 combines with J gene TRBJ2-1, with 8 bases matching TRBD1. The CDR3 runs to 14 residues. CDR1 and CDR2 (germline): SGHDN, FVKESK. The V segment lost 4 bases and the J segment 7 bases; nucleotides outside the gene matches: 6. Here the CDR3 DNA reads TGTGCCAGCAGCCCCGCTACAGGGGGAAATGAGCAGTTCTTC. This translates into CASSPATGGNEQFF. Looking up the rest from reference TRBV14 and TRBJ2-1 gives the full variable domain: EAGVTQFPSHSVIEKGQTVTLRCDPISGHDNLYWYRRVMGKEIKFLLHFVKESKQDESGMPNNRFLAERTGGTYSTLKVQPAELEDSGVYFCASSPATGGNEQFFGPGTRLTVL.

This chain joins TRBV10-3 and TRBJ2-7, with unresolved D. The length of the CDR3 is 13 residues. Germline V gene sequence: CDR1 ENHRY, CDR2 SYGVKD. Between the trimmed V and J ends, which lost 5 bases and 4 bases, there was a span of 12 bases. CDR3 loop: CAISLQKTYEQYF. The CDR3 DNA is TGTGCCATCAGTCTCCAGAAGACTTACGAGCAGTACTTC.

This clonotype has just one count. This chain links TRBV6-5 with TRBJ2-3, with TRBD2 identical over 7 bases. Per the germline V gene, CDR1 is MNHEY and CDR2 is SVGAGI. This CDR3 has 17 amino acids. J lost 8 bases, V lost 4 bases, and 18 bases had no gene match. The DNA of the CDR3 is TGTGCCAGCAGTTTTGAGGCGGCTAGCGGAGGTGCAAGTACGCAGTATTTT. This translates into CASSFEAASGGASTQYF.

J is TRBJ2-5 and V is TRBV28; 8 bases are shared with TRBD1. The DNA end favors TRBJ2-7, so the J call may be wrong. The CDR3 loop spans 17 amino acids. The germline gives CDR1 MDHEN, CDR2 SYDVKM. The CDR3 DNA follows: TGTGCCAGCAGTTTAATCCGGGGGACAGGACATACCTACGAGCAGTACTTC. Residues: CASSLIRGTGHTYEQYF.

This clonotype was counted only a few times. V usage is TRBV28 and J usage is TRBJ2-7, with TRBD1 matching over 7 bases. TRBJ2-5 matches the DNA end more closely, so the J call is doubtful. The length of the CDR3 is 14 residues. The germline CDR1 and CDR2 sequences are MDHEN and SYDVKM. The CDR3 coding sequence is TGTGCCAGCAGTATACACAGGGGCCAAGAGACCCAGTACTTC. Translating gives CASSIHRGQETQYF.

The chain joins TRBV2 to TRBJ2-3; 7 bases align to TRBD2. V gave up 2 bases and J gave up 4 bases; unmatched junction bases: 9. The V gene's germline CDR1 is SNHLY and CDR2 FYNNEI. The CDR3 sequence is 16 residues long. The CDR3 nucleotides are TGTGCCAGCAGTGAATACGGGCTGAGCGGGGCAGATACGCAGTATTTT. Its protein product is CASSEYGLSGADTQYF.